This TCR beta chain was recovered during a study of blood T cell repertoires in COVID-19. At the level of the study: From T cells, B-cell-depleted T cells, or PBMCs came the material, which was cDNA or gDNA.

Germline lookup yields CDR1 SGHNT and CDR2 YYREEE (reference sequence). CDR3 length: 13 residues. V dropped 1 base and J dropped 7 bases, with 11 bases sitting between them. Authors' data handling: Reference gene primer amplification yielded estimated nucleated cell counts. TCRdb's table, derived via immunoSEQ multiplex PCR, lists solely in-frame clones and lacks some. V, J and clone size reflect that table, while D and trimming were determined from the DNA. The sample holds roughly 140,000 clones, just under 80% seen once. The chain has TRBV5-4 and TRBJ1-1, with D hard to call. The sequenced sample was peripheral blood. The receptor's source is an older woman with acute or convalescent COVID-19. The CDR3 region has the DNA TGTGCCAGCAGCTTGCAGGCCGATCTTGAAGCTTTCTTT. This encodes CASSLQADLEAFF.